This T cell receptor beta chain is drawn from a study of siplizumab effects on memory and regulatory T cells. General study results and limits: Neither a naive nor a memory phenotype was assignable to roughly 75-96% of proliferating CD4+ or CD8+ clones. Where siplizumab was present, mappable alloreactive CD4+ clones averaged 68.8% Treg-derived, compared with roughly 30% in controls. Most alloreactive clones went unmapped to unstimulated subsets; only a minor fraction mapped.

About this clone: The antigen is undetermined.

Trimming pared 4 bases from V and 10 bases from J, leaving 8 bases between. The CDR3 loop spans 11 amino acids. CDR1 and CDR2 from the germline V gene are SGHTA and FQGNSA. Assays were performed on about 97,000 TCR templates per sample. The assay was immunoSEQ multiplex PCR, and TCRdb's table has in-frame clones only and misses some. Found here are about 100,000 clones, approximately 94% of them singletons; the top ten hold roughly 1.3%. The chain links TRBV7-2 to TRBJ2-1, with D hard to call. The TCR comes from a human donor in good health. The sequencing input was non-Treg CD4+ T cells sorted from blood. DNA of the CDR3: TGTGCCAGCAGCTCGACTCGGGAGCAGTTCTTC. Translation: CASSSTREQFF.